These T cell receptor beta chains were read from a single sample in a study of T cell repertoires in cytomegalovirus infection. TCRdb redid the calling of the reads with MiXCR, one entry per CDR3 protein. The sample holds hundreds of thousands of distinct CDR3 sequences, approximately 32% seen once. No antigens are known for them. The sequencing used cultured CD8+ T cells from PBMCs, collected from culture after CMV antigen stimulation. The receptors stem from a human donor in good health (CMV status not recorded). Some clones in this sample may be carry-over from other donors' samples. CDR3s include the opening cysteine and the closing phenylalanine or tryptophan. The order of the fields is V gene, clone size, J gene, D gene, CDR3 length, CDR3 protein, CDR3 DNA. D genes are given only for firm matches. Not every row has a clone size; where given, it reads once, few, many or a size class.

V gene: TRBV6-2/TRBV6-3; clone size: -; J gene: TRBJ2-2; D gene: TRBD2; CDR3 length: 19; CDR3 protein: CASSYPRDGGDPNTGELFF; CDR3 DNA: TGTGCCAGCAGTTACCCCAGGGACGGGGGGGATCCGAACACCGGGGAGCTGTTTTTT
V gene: TRBV6-2/TRBV6-3; clone size: few; J gene: TRBJ2-1; D gene: -; CDR3 length: 14; CDR3 protein: CASSYRGARNEQFF; CDR3 DNA: TGTGCCAGCAGTTATCGGGGGGCCAGGAATGAGCAGTTCTTC
V gene: TRBV4-2; clone size: -; J gene: TRBJ2-3; D gene: -; CDR3 length: 15; CDR3 protein: CVSSQTTLSTDTQYF; CDR3 DNA: TGTGTCAGCAGCCAGACCACCCTTAGCACAGATACGCAGTATTTT
V gene: TRBV19; clone size: few; J gene: TRBJ2-2; D gene: -; CDR3 length: 12; CDR3 protein: CASSDRSGELFF; CDR3 DNA: TGTGCCAGTAGTGACCGCTCCGGGGAGCTGTTTTTT
V gene: TRBV12-3/TRBV12-4; clone size: -; J gene: TRBJ1-1; D gene: -; CDR3 length: 13; CDR3 protein: CASSLTSPNEAFF; CDR3 DNA: TGTGCCAGCAGTTTGACCAGTCCAAATGAAGCTTTCTTT
V gene: TRBV7-8; clone size: -; J gene: TRBJ2-1; D gene: -; CDR3 length: 15; CDR3 protein: CASSPHPSGGDGQFF; CDR3 DNA: TGTGCCAGCAGCCCCCACCCCAGCGGTGGAGATGGGCAGTTCTTC
V gene: TRBV6-2/TRBV6-3; clone size: few; J gene: TRBJ2-1; D gene: TRBD2; CDR3 length: 17; CDR3 protein: CASSYPVISGGANEQFF; CDR3 DNA: TGTGCCAGCAGTTACCCCGTTATTAGCGGGGGGGCCAATGAGCAGTTCTTC
V gene: TRBV24-1; clone size: few; J gene: TRBJ2-3; D gene: -; CDR3 length: 15; CDR3 protein: CATSEDGEPPDTQYF; CDR3 DNA: TGTGCCACCAGTGAGGACGGGGAGCCACCAGATACGCAGTATTTT
V gene: TRBV7-6; clone size: -; J gene: TRBJ2-1; D gene: -; CDR3 length: 15; CDR3 protein: CASSLVAVTHNEQFF; CDR3 DNA: TGTGCCAGCAGCTTGGTAGCGGTTACCCACAATGAGCAGTTCTTC
V gene: TRBV6-5; clone size: few; J gene: TRBJ2-7; D gene: -; CDR3 length: 16; CDR3 protein: CASSYSSLGENYEQYF; CDR3 DNA: TGTGCCAGCAGTTACTCGAGTCTGGGGGAAAACTACGAGCAGTACTTC
V gene: TRBV7-8; clone size: many; J gene: TRBJ2-3; D gene: -; CDR3 length: 13; CDR3 protein: CASSSQRSDTQYF; CDR3 DNA: TGTGCCAGCAGCTCTCAAAGGTCAGATACGCAGTATTTT